Listed below are T cell receptor beta chains from one sample, sequenced in a study of identical twins. Each CDR3 protein gets one entry after TCRdb re-called the 5' RACE reads with MiXCR. The sample yields 1.5 million to 2 million distinct CDR3 sequences, less than 35% seen once. Specimen: cord blood. The receptors here all came from a newborn girl in good health. CDR3s include the opening cysteine and the closing phenylalanine or tryptophan. A D gene is named only where the DNA matches it firmly. Clone size, where shown, is once, few, many, or a class for clones that have expanded.

15 TRBJ1-2 TRBD1 TRBV6-5 . CASSYNGQGDDGYTF TGTGCCAGCAGTTACAATGGACAGGGGGATGATGGCTACACCTTC
13 TRBJ2-7 TRBD1 TRBV28 many CASSMDRGYEQYF TGTGCCAGCAGTATGGACAGGGGGTACGAGCAGTACTTC
14 TRBJ2-7 . TRBV6-1 few CASSGRGEGYEQYF TGTGCCAGCAGTGGCAGGGGTGAGGGTTACGAGCAGTACTTC
13 TRBJ1-6 TRBD1 TRBV7-8 many CASSPTGNSPLHF TGTGCCAGCAGCCCGACAGGGAATTCACCCCTCCACTTT
15 TRBJ2-1 . TRBV11-2 few CASSLGSGFHNEQFF TGTGCCAGCAGCTTAGGGTCCGGGTTTCACAATGAGCAGTTCTTC
16 TRBJ2-7 TRBD1 TRBV9 . CASSVVSGQASYEQYF TGTGCCAGCAGCGTCGTATCGGGACAGGCCTCCTACGAGCAGTACTTC
16 TRBJ2-7 TRBD2 TRBV24-1 . CATSDASGRTYNEQYF TGTGCCACCAGTGACGCTAGCGGGAGGACTTACAATGAGCAGTACTTC
15 TRBJ2-7 . TRBV12-3/TRBV12-4 . CASSPKGLTPYEQYF TGTGCCAGCAGTCCCAAGGGACTTACTCCCTACGAGCAGTACTTC
13 TRBJ2-3 . TRBV6-1 . CASSNINTDTQYF TGTGCCAGCAGCAACATTAACACAGATACGCAGTATTTT
15 TRBJ2-7 . TRBV3-1 once CASSPTESSTYEQYF TGTGCCAGCAGCCCGACCGAGAGTTCTACCTACGAGCAGTACTTC
18 TRBJ2-2 . TRBV11-2 . CASSLDRFWGEGTGELFF TGTGCCAGCAGCTTAGATCGTTTTTGGGGGGAAGGAACCGGGGAGCTGTTTTTT
12 TRBJ1-1 . TRBV5-1 once CASSFGQTQAFF TGCGCCAGCAGCTTCGGACAGACCCAAGCTTTCTTT
12 TRBJ2-3 . TRBV12-3/TRBV12-4 . CASSMKADAQYF TGTGCCAGCAGTATGAAAGCAGATGCGCAGTATTTT
15 TRBJ2-7 . TRBV6-6 . CASSIIGSPFGEQYF TGTGCCAGCTCAATTATCGGGAGTCCCTTTGGCGAGCAGTACTTC
14 TRBJ1-3 . TRBV29-1 once CSVGGSVSGNTIYF TGCAGCGTTGGGGGCAGCGTTTCTGGAAACACCATATATTTT
15 TRBJ2-1 . TRBV28 few CASSLTRPRGNEQFF TGTGCCAGCAGTTTGACCAGGCCCCGGGGAAATGAGCAGTTCTTC
15 TRBJ2-3 TRBD2 TRBV11-2 . CASSWASGGTDTQYF TGTGCCAGCAGCTGGGCAAGCGGGGGCACAGATACGCAGTATTTT
13 TRBJ2-5 TRBD2 TRBV29-1 . CSVEPSGRKTQYF TGCAGCGTTGAACCTAGCGGGAGAAAGACCCAGTACTTC
16 TRBJ2-1 TRBD2 TRBV20-1 . CSARDWASGGYNEQFF TGCAGTGCTAGAGATTGGGCTAGCGGGGGGTACAATGAGCAGTTCTTC
15 TRBJ2-7 . TRBV25-1 . CASSELAQGPYEQYF TGTGCCAGCAGTGAATTGGCCCAGGGCCCCTACGAGCAGTACTTC
18 TRBJ2-3 . TRBV18 few CASSPLTGATFSTDTQYF TGTGCCAGCTCCCCTTTGACAGGTGCTACATTTAGCACAGATACGCAGTATTTT
18 TRBJ2-7 TRBD1 TRBV4-2 . CASSQAVGQGTSYNEQYF TGTGCCAGCAGCCAGGCTGTTGGACAGGGGACCTCCTACAATGAGCAGTACTTC
18 TRBJ2-3 . TRBV14 . CASSQFSGAFFSTDTQYF TGTGCCAGCAGCCAATTCTCCGGGGCCTTCTTTAGCACAGATACGCAGTATTTT
18 TRBJ2-7 TRBD2 TRBV11-1 few CASSLEALAASISYEQYF TGTGCCAGCAGCTTAGAGGCGCTAGCGGCTTCTATCTCCTACGAGCAGTACTTC
14 TRBJ2-7 TRBD1 TRBV15 . CATSRDRVQGAQYF TGTGCCACCAGCAGAGATCGGGTACAGGGGGCCCAGTACTTC
16 TRBJ2-3 . TRBV9 . CASSVGGSSRTDTQYF TGTGCCAGCAGCGTAGGTGGATCCAGCCGCACAGATACGCAGTATTTT
15 TRBJ1-1 TRBD1 TRBV7-2 . CASSLPRTGHTEAFF TGTGCCAGCAGCTTACCACGGACAGGACACACTGAAGCTTTCTTT
13 TRBJ2-3 . TRBV5-8 . CASSLEGGRTQYF TGTGCCAGCAGCTTGGAGGGGGGGCGGACGCAGTATTTT
13 TRBJ1-2 . TRBV20-1 . CSARDPGHYGYTF TGCAGTGCTAGAGACCCGGGACACTATGGCTACACCTTC
14 TRBJ2-3 . TRBV20-1 . CSARIQGTTDTQYF TGCAGTGCTAGAATTCAGGGCACCACAGATACGCAGTATTTT
15 TRBJ2-2 . TRBV28 . CASSLFWGSTGELFF TGTGCCAGCAGTTTATTCTGGGGAAGCACCGGGGAGCTGTTTTTT
12 TRBJ1-2 . TRBV3-1 many CASGDTFYGYTF TGTGCCAGTGGGGACACCTTCTATGGCTACACCTTC
12 TRBJ2-7 . TRBV6-1 . CAGSGPPYEQYF TGTGCCGGCAGTGGTCCCCCTTACGAGCAGTACTTC
15 TRBJ2-7 TRBD1 TRBV7-8 once CASSSSGQGNYEQYF TGTGCCAGCAGCTCCTCGGGACAGGGAAACTACGAGCAGTACTTC
18 TRBJ1-5 . TRBV9 . CASSVDVILLYSNQPQHF TGTGCCAGCAGCGTAGACGTCATCCTTCTTTATAGCAATCAGCCCCAGCATTTT
15 TRBJ2-3 TRBD2 TRBV4-1 . CASSPEAGYSDTQYF TGCGCCAGCAGCCCCGAAGCGGGATACTCAGATACGCAGTATTTT
15 TRBJ1-2 TRBD1 TRBV9 . CASSGTGGFGYGYTF TGTGCCAGCAGCGGAACAGGGGGATTCGGCTATGGCTACACCTTC
13 TRBJ1-1 TRBD1 TRBV6-2/TRBV6-3 . CASRRDRALEAFF TGTGCCAGCAGACGCGACAGGGCCCTTGAAGCTTTCTTT
14 TRBJ1-2 . TRBV5-6 few CASSLEAGVYGYTF TGTGCCAGCAGCTTGGAGGCAGGGGTCTACGGCTACACCTTC
14 TRBJ2-5 . TRBV10-3 many CAISEGQGQETQYF TGTGCCATCAGTGAAGGTCAGGGTCAAGAGACCCAGTACTTC
14 TRBJ2-7 TRBD2 TRBV28 . CASSTPSGMGEQYF TGTGCCAGCAGTACTCCTAGCGGGATGGGAGAGCAGTACTTC
16 TRBJ2-7 TRBD1 TRBV7-2 . CTSSFYLRDRGYEQYF TGTACCAGCAGCTTTTATCTCCGGGACAGGGGCTACGAGCAGTACTTC
14 TRBJ2-5 TRBD1 TRBV6-1 few CASSTDRLRETQYF TGTGCCAGCAGTACGGACAGGCTAAGGGAGACCCAGTACTTC
13 TRBJ2-7 . TRBV28 . CASTYRAVNEQYF TGTGCCAGCACCTACAGGGCAGTGAACGAGCAGTACTTC
15 TRBJ2-5 TRBD2 TRBV6-5 once CASSYEGTSRETQYF TGTGCCAGCAGTTACGAGGGGACTAGCCGAGAGACCCAGTACTTC
17 TRBJ2-5 TRBD2 TRBV5-4 few CASSPLAGGIKVETQYF TGTGCCAGCAGCCCACTAGCGGGGGGGATTAAGGTGGAGACCCAGTACTTC
17 TRBJ2-7 TRBD2 TRBV6-5 . CASSYSSLAGLGNEQYF TGTGCCAGCAGTTACTCGTCACTAGCGGGTTTGGGCAATGAGCAGTACTTC
11 TRBJ1-1 . TRBV29-1 . CSAERNTEAFF TGCAGCGCCGAGAGAAACACTGAAGCTTTCTTT